These 22 T cell receptor beta chains originate from one sample sequenced in a study of blood T cell repertoires in COVID-19. Sequenced by immunoSEQ multiplex PCR; TCRdb stores in-frame clones only, minus some. The sample holds 250,000 to 300,000 clones, around 91% seen once. Material: peripheral blood. These TCRs come from a woman aged 55-70 years with COVID-19, enrolled during active disease.

This chain links TRBV21-1 with TRBJ2-7; the table assigns TRBD1, which was not confirmed against the DNA. TRBV21-1 is deemed a pseudogene. The CDR3 is made up of 16 amino acids. The CDR3 DNA reads as TGTGCCAGCAGCATACAAGCGGGACAGGGAACCTACGAGCAGTACTTC. It encodes CASSIQAGQGTYEQYF.

As regards this clone: At one end, the junction sequence differs from germline, possibly due to a read error. The chain has TRBV7-3 and TRBJ2-6; D ambiguous. The length of the CDR3 is 14 residues. Germline CDR1 reads SGHTA; CDR2 reads FQGTGA. As DNA, the CDR3 is TGTGCGAGCAGCCCCCGCTCTGGGGCCAACGTCCTGACTTTC. Encoded protein: CASSPRSGANVLTF.

The V and J genes are TRBV15 and TRBJ1-6; 7 bases agree with TRBD1. The CDR3 is made up of 16 amino acids. J lost 8 bases, V lost 2 bases, and 9 bases had no gene match. Germline-derived CDR1 and CDR2 are LNHNV and YYDKDF (reference sequence). DNA of the CDR3: TGTGCCACCAGCAGATACAGGGGAAGGTATGATTCACCCCTCCACTTT. Residues: CATSRYRGRYDSPLHF.

This chain connects TRBV2 to TRBJ1-2; possibly TRBD1 for D (5 bases). Germline CDR1 and CDR2: SNHLY and FYNNEI. The CDR3 is made up of 12 amino acids. Trimming stripped 6 bases from V and 8 bases from J, with 13 bases between. The CDR3 reads CASRGLTRGYTF. Written as DNA, the CDR3 is TGTGCCAGCAGGGGGCTAACCAGGGGCTACACCTTC.

The V and J genes are TRBV27 and TRBJ1-1, with unresolved D. V lost 5 bases, J lost 5 bases, and 12 bases lay in between. This CDR3 is built from 13 residues. Germline CDR1 reads MNHEY; CDR2 reads SMNVEV (reference sequence). Written as DNA, the CDR3 is TGTGCCAGCAGTCCTTCGAGGTGGACTGAAGCTTTCTTT. Translating gives CASSPSRWTEAFF.

This clone was counted once. The rearrangement joins TRBV4-3 to TRBJ2-1; maybe TRBD2 (6 bases). Trimming stripped 3 bases from V and 1 base from J, with 16 bases between. Germline CDR1 reads LGHNA; CDR2 reads YSLEER. The CDR3 has 17 residues. The CDR3 region has the DNA TGCGCCAGCAGCCAGGTAACTAGCATTTATTCCTACAATGAGCAGTTCTTC. Its protein product is CASSQVTSIYSYNEQFF.

The chain joins TRBV24-1 to TRBJ2-5; TRBD2 might be the D (7 bases). This CDR3 comprises 14 residues. Germline V gene lookup returns CDR1 KGHDR and CDR2 SFDVKD. Trimming took 2 bases from V and 5 from J, leaving 11 bases between them. The CDR3 DNA reads as TGTGCCACCAGTGATTGGGGGGGGCGGGAGACCCAGTACTTC. Translation: CATSDWGGRETQYF.

The J gene is TRBJ1-4, the V gene TRBV4-1; D is unresolved. The ends were cut back, 1 base at V and 3 bases at J, with 15 bases in the middle. CDR3 length equals 17 residues. Germline V lookup: CDR1 MGHRA, CDR2 YSYEKL. The CDR3 DNA reads as TGCGCCAGCAGCCAAGTGGCCGGCCCCCAGGCTAATGAAAAACTGTTTTTT. Its protein product is CASSQVAGPQANEKLFF.

This chain connects TRBV2 to TRBJ1-2; D is perhaps TRBD1 (5 bases). The CDR3 extends over 14 amino acids. The germline CDR1 and CDR2 sequences are SNHLY and FYNNEI. Trimming took 1 base from V and 8 from J, leaving 14 bases between them. CDR3 nucleotide sequence: TGTGCCAGCAGTGAAGTAGGCGGGACGAGGGGCTACACCTTC. Translating gives CASSEVGGTRGYTF.

The chain is built from TRBV5-6 and TRBJ1-1; 7 nucleotides line up with TRBD1. Unmatched junction bases numbered 3, after V lost 3 bases and J lost 1 base. The V gene's germline CDR1 is SGHDT and CDR2 YYEEEE. This CDR3 comprises 14 residues. The DNA for the CDR3 is TGTGCCAGCAGCTGGGGGACAGCGAACACTGAAGCTTTCTTT. It codes for CASSWGTANTEAFF.

V usage is TRBV19 and J usage is TRBJ2-1, with TRBD1 identical over 7 bases. The CDR3 runs to 16 residues. The J segment lost 1 base and the V segment lost 3 bases, leaving 6 bases of the junction unmatched. Germline-derived CDR1 and CDR2 are LNHDA and SQIVND (reference sequence). The CDR3 DNA sequence: TGTGCCAGTAGTATCTCGGACAGGCGTTCCTACAATGAGCAGTTCTTC. Protein: CASSISDRRSYNEQFF. Based on the CDR3 plus reference TRBV19 and TRBJ2-1, the full variable domain is DGGITQSPKYLFRKEGQNVTLSCEQNLNHDAMYWYRQDPGQGLRLIYYSQIVNDFQKGDIAEGYSVSREKKESFPLTVTSAQKNPTAFYLCASSISDRRSYNEQFFGPGTRLTVL.

The chain has TRBV1 and TRBJ1-2; TRBD1 is the table's D call, not checked against the DNA. TRBV1 is described as a pseudogene. The CDR3 covers 16 residues. CDR3 DNA: TGCACCAGCAGCCACCGCTTTGCTGGGCCAAACTATGGCTACACCTTC. It is translated as CTSSHRFAGPNYGYTF.

V and J are TRBV19 and TRBJ1-4; no reliable D call. Trimming stripped 5 bases from V and 4 bases from J, with 11 bases between. The CDR3 consists of 14 residues. Germline-derived CDR1 and CDR2 are LNHDA and SQIVND (reference sequence). CDR3 DNA sequence: TGTGCCAGTAGTGTGAGAGGGAGTAATGAAAAACTGTTTTTT. It encodes CASSVRGSNEKLFF.

The V call is TRBV19, the J call TRBJ1-5; D uncertain. The CDR3 sequence is 14 residues long. The ends were cut back, 3 bases at V and 7 bases at J, with 13 bases in the middle. Germline CDR1 is LNHDA and CDR2 is SQIVND (reference sequence). The CDR3 DNA follows: TGTGCCAGTAGTATGGGGTCGGGAGGGCAGCCCCAGCATTTT. This encodes CASSMGSGGQPQHF.

The chain recombines TRBV6-5 with TRBJ2-7; 7 bases map to TRBD2. The CDR3 covers 12 residues. V shed 11 bases and J 5 bases; nucleotides not matched to a gene: 9. Germline V gives CDR1 MNHEY, CDR2 SVGAGI. The CDR3 sequence: CASGWGGDEQYF. CDR3 nucleotides: TGTGCCTCCGGATGGGGGGGGGACGAGCAGTACTTC.

This clone was seen a single time. Its ends do not fully match the called genes, so a read error is possible. The chain has TRBV6-2 or TRBV6-3 and TRBJ1-6, with a tentative D call TRBD1 (6 bases). The CDR3 spans 16 residues. Germline-derived CDR1 and CDR2 are MNHEY and SVGEGT. The CDR3 reads CASSYSPTGKSSPLYF. DNA for the CDR3: TGTGCCAGCAGTTACTCCCCTACAGGGAAGAGTTCACCCCTCTACTTT.

This clone was observed a handful of times. The chain couples TRBV13 to TRBJ2-5; D is perhaps TRBD1 (6 bases). Trimming removed 5 bases from V and 1 base from J, with 11 bases in between. CDR1 is PRHDT and CDR2 is FYEKMQ in the germline V gene (reference sequence). This CDR3 has 14 amino acids. CDR3 loop: CASSRKDSQETQYF. The CDR3 region has the DNA TGTGCCAGCAGCCGAAAGGACAGCCAAGAGACCCAGTACTTC.

The chain recombines TRBV11-2 with TRBJ1-5; D is unresolved. The V end lost 0 bases, the J end lost 7 bases, and 13 bases lay between the germline ends. The CDR3 covers 15 residues. Per the germline V gene, CDR1 is SGHAT and CDR2 is FQNNGV. CDR3 region: CASSLDGEVGQPQHF. The CDR3 bases are TGTGCCAGCAGCTTAGACGGGGAGGTAGGACAGCCCCAGCATTTT.

This clone was observed a single time. The chain joins TRBV3-1 (or the pseudogene TRBV3-2) to TRBJ2-2; D is perhaps TRBD2 (5 bases). The CDR3 is made up of 16 amino acids. Trimming took 4 bases from V and 0 from J, leaving 12 bases between them. Germline values: CDR1 LGHDT, CDR2 YNNKEL (reference sequence). The DNA for the CDR3 is TGTGCCAGCAGCCTCTGGACTGGCGCGAACACCGGGGAGCTGTTTTTT. Its translation: CASSLWTGANTGELFF.

V gene TRBV19 combines with J gene TRBJ2-7; the D gene is possibly TRBD1 (5 bases). The germline gives CDR1 LNHDA, CDR2 SQIVND (reference sequence). Trimming pared 3 bases from V and 6 bases from J, leaving 15 bases between. The CDR3 is 14 residues long. CDR3 loop: CASSMPGFGREQYF. The CDR3 DNA is TGTGCCAGTAGTATGCCAGGGTTTGGGCGCGAGCAGTACTTC.

Details on this clone: Other DNA sequences in this sample translate to the same CDR3. This chain joins TRBV6-1 and TRBJ1-2; 8 bases align to TRBD1. Germline V gene data show CDR1 as MNHNS and CDR2 as SASEGT. The CDR3 consists of 15 residues. Losses at the gene ends were 0 bases for V and 4 bases for J; bases not matched to a gene: 4. CDR3 loop: CASSEALDRGYGYTF. DNA of the CDR3: TGTGCCAGCAGTGAAGCCCTAGACAGGGGCTATGGCTACACCTTC.

This CDR3 reads CASSWRRMQGTEAFF. The DNA of the CDR3 is TGTGCCAGCAGTTGGCGAAGGATGCAGGGCACTGAAGCTTTCTTT. The chain joins TRBV28 to TRBJ1-1; D is possibly TRBD1 (5 bases). CDR1 and CDR2 from the germline V gene are MDHEN and SYDVKM. The CDR3 is 15 residues long. V lost 4 bases, J lost 4 bases, and 16 bases lay in between.